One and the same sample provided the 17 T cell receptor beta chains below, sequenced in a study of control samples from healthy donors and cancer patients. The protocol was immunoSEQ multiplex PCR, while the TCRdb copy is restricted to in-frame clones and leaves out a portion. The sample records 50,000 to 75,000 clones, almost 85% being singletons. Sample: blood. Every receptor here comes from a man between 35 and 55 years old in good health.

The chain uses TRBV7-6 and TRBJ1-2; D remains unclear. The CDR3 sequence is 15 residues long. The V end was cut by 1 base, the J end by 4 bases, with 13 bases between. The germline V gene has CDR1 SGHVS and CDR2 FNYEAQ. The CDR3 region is CASSLVVGGIYGYTF. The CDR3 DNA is TGTGCCAGCAGCTTAGTTGTAGGAGGGATCTATGGCTACACCTTC.

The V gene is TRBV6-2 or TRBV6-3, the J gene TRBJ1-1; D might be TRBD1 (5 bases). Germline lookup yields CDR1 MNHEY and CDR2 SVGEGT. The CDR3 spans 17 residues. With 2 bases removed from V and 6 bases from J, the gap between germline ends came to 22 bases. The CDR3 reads CASSYPRYRTRDPEAFF. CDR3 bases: TGTGCCAGCAGTTACCCCAGGTACCGGACGCGGGACCCTGAAGCTTTCTTT.

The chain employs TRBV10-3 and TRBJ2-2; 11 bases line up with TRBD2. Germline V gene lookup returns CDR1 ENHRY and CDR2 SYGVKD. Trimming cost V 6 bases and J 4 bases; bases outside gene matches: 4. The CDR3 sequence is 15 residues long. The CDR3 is CAIRVGLAGTGELFF. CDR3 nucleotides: TGTGCCATCAGAGTAGGACTAGCGGGCACCGGGGAGCTGTTTTTT.

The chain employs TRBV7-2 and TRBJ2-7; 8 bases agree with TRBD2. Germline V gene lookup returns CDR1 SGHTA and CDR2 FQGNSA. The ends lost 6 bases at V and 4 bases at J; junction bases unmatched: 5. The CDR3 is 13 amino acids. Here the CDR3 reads CASSPTSVYEQYF. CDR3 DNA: TGTGCCAGCAGTCCGACTAGCGTATACGAGCAGTACTTC.

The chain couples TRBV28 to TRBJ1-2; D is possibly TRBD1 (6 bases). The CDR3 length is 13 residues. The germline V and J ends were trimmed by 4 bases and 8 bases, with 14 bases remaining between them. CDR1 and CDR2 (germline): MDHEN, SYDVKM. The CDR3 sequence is CASSSGTPRGYTF. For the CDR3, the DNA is TGTGCCAGCAGTTCCGGGACACCTCGCGGCTACACCTTC.

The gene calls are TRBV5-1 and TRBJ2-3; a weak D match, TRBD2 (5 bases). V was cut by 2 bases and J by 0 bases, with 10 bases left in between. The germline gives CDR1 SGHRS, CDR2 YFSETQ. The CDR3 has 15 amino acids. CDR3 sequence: CASSLSGTSTDTQYF. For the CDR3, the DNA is TGCGCCAGCAGCTTAAGCGGAACTAGCACAGATACGCAGTATTTT.

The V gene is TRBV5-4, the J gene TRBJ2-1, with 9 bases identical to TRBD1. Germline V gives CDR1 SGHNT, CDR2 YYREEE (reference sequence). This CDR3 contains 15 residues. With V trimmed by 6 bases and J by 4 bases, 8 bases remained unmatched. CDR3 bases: TGTGCCAGCACCCACGGACAGGGGCTTTACAATGAGCAGTTCTTC. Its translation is CASTHGQGLYNEQFF.

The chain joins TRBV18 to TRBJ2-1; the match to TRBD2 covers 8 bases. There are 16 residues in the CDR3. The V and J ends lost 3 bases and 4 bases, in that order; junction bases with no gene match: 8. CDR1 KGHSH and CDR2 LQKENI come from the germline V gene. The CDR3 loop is CASSPPAGGKYNEQFF. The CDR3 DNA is TGTGCCAGCTCACCCCCGGCGGGGGGCAAATACAATGAGCAGTTCTTC.

The CDR3 DNA follows: TGTGCCAGCAGCGCCACAGGGATCGCTGGGGCCAACGTCCTGACTTTC. Its translation: CASSATGIAGANVLTF. The chain recombines TRBV9 with TRBJ2-6; possibly TRBD1 for D (6 bases). Germline loops: CDR1 SGDLS, CDR2 YYNGEE. V was shortened by 3 bases and J by 2 bases, with 12 bases between the two germline ends. CDR3 length: 16 amino acids. The whole variable domain, remainder taken from reference TRBV9 and TRBJ2-6, is DSGVTQTPKHLITATGQRVTLRCSPRSGDLSVYWYQQSLDQGLQFLIQYYNGEERAKGNILERFSAQQFPDLHSELNLSSLELGDSALYFCASSATGIAGANVLTFGAGSRLTVL.

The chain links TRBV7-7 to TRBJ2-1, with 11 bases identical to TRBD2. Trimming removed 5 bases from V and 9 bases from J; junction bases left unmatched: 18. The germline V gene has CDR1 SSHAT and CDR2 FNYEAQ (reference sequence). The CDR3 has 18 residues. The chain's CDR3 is CASSLGLAGGRIFGEQFF. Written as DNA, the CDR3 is TGTGCCAGCAGCCTAGGCCTAGCGGGGGGCCGGATATTCGGTGAGCAGTTCTTC. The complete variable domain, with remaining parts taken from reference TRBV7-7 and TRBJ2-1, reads GAGVSQSPRYKVTKRGQDVTLRCDPISSHATLYWYQQALGQGPEFLTYFNYEAQPDKSGLPSDRFSAERPEGSISTLTIQRTEQRDSAMYRCASSLGLAGGRIFGEQFFGPGTRLTVL.

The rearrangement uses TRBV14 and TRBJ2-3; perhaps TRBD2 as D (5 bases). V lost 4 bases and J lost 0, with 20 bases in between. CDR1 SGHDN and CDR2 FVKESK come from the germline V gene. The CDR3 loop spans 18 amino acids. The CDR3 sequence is CASSPLAKELLSTDTQYF. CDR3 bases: TGTGCCAGCAGCCCGTTAGCGAAAGAACTACTTAGCACAGATACGCAGTATTTT.

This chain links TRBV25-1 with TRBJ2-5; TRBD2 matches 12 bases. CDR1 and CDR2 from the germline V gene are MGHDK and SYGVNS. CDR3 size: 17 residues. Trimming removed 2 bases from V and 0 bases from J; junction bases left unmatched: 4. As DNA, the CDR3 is TGTGCCAGCAGTGAACAACTAGCGGGAGGTAACCAAGAGACCCAGTACTTC. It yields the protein CASSEQLAGGNQETQYF.

CDR3: CASSGSGTANYGYTF. CDR3 bases: TGCGCCAGCAGCGGATCTGGTACGGCCAACTATGGCTACACCTTC. The chain recombines TRBV5-1 with TRBJ1-2; no clear D. There are 15 residues in the CDR3. Germline V gene lookup returns CDR1 SGHRS and CDR2 YFSETQ. V shed 4 bases and J shed 2 bases, with 15 bases lying between them. Supplemented by reference TRBV5-1 and TRBJ1-2, the full variable domain reads KAGVTQTPRYLIKTRGQQVTLSCSPISGHRSVSWYQQTPGQGLQFLFEYFSETQRNKGNFPGRFSGRQFSNSRSEMNVSTLELGDSALYLCASSGSGTANYGYTFGSGTRLTVV.

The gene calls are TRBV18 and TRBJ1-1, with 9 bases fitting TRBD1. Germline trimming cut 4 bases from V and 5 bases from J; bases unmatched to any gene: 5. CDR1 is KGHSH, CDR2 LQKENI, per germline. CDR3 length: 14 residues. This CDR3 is CASSLRTGETEAFF. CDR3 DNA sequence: TGTGCCAGCTCACTTCGGACAGGGGAAACTGAAGCTTTCTTT.

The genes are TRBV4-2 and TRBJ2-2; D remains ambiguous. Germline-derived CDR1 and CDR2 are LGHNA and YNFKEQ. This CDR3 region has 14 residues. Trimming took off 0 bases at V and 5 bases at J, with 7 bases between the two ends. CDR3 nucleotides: TGTGCCAGCAGCCAAGACGCACGTACCGGGGAGCTGTTTTTT. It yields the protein CASSQDARTGELFF.

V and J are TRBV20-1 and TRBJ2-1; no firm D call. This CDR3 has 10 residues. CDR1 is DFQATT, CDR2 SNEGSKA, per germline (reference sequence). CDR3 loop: CSLSDNEQFF. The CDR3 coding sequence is TGCAGCCTTAGTGACAATGAGCAGTTCTTC.

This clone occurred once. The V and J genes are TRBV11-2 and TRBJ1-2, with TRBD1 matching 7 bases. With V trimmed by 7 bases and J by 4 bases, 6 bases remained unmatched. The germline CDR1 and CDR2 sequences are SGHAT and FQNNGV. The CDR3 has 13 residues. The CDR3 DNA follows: TGTGCCAGCACCCCGGACAGGCTCTATGGCTACACCTTC. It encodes CASTPDRLYGYTF.